The 4 T cell receptor beta chains presented below share a single source sample, sequenced in a study of T-cell reconstitution after alpha-beta-depleted transplantation in children. As it was prepared, the TCRbeta library received unique molecular identifiers. In TCRdb, the PCR reads were re-called with MiXCR into one record per CDR3 protein. The top ten clones hold around 7.6% of a sample with 250,000 to 300,000 distinct CDR3 sequences, around a tenth of them seen once. The starting material was PBMCs, obtained before TCRalphabeta/CD19-depleted stem cell transplant. These receptors all come from a boy in the first two years of life with acute myeloid leukemia, due to receive a stem cell transplant.

This clonotype was seen a few times. This chain uses TRBV6-5 with TRBJ1-1, with 9 bases fitting TRBD1. The ends lost 6 bases at V and 7 bases at J; junction bases unmatched: 9. The V gene's germline CDR1 is MNHEY and CDR2 SVGAGI. The CDR3 sequence is 14 residues long. Written as DNA, the CDR3 is TGTGCCAGCAGCGGGCTGGACAGGGGAAATGAAGCTTTCTTT. Translation gives CASSGLDRGNEAFF.

This clonotype was counted at least ten times. The chain uses TRBV6-5 and TRBJ2-3; D unclear. Trimming removed 2 bases at V and 2 bases at J, with 14 bases between. Germline lookup yields CDR1 MNHEY and CDR2 SVGAGI. CDR3 length equals 16 residues. DNA of the CDR3: TGTGCCAGCAGTTACCACGGCACCCGGACCACAGATACGCAGTATTTT. This codes for CASSYHGTRTTDTQYF.

This clonotype was found many times. The V and J genes are TRBV20-1 and TRBJ2-7, with TRBD1 matching over 7 bases. Trimming at V came to 5 bases and at J to 2 bases, leaving 9 bases not matched to a gene. Germline V lookup: CDR1 DFQATT, CDR2 SNEGSKA (reference sequence). This CDR3 has 14 amino acids. The CDR3 DNA sequence: TGCAGTGCTCCTCGACAGGGAATCACCTACGAGCAGTACTTC. This sequence encodes CSAPRQGITYEQYF.

This clonotype was seen a few times. V is TRBV20-1 and J is TRBJ2-3, with 7 bases fitting TRBD2. This CDR3 region has 18 residues. CDR1 is DFQATT and CDR2 is SNEGSKA in the germline V gene (reference sequence). Trimming took 0 bases from V and 0 from J; bases not matched to a gene: 12. The DNA for the CDR3 is TGCAGTGCTAGAGATTGGCTAGCGGCAAGATTCAGCACAGATACGCAGTATTTT. Translation: CSARDWLAARFSTDTQYF.